The present T cell receptor (beta chain) was sequenced within a study of T cells in Graves' hyperthyroidism and ophthalmopathy. The study, taken as a whole, reports: Appearing also in blood were most of the thyroid clonotypes expanded above 0.001.

This CDR3 has 14 amino acids. Germline values: CDR1 WNHNN, CDR2 SYGVQD (reference sequence). With V trimmed by 5 bases and J by 2 bases, 5 bases remained unmatched. Diagnostic decisions used clinical symptoms, serum thyroxine and TRAb, thyroid ultrasound and orbital computed tomography. TCR beta CDR3 regions were amplified from RNA transcripts. Primed by the HTBI set, a first-round RT-PCR was run on the TCR CDR3. TCRdb recomputed calls from the multiplex PCR reads with MiXCR, one row per CDR3 protein. The sample consists of a few hundred thousand distinct CDR3 sequences, about 45% of them appearing once. Comments on this clonotype: The target antigen is unknown.

This chain uses TRBV10-1 with TRBJ2-5, with 7 bases aligning to TRBD1. The sample comprised peripheral blood or thyroid tissue (not recorded which). This TCR came from an adult woman with Graves' disease, either hyperthyroidism or ophthalmopathy (not recorded which). Here the CDR3 reads CASSSGQKQETQYF. The CDR3 region has the DNA TGCGCCAGCAGTTCGGGACAGAAACAAGAGACCCAGTACTTC.